A selection of T cell receptor beta chains follows, all from one sample in a study of T-cell memory formation after mild COVID-19. TCRdb reanalysed the 5' RACE reads using MiXCR and keeps one entry per CDR3 protein. The table lists under 350,000 distinct CDR3 sequences, 15% to 20% of them singletons. The sequenced sample consisted of PBMCs or a T cell subset sorted from them (not recorded which). The source is a young man who had mild COVID-19 (a few samples of this study predate the infection). Cell type and time point are not known. Both conserved end residues are part of each CDR3. Each record gives: CDR3 DNA, CDR3 protein, D gene, V gene, J gene, clone size. A D gene is named only where the DNA matches it firmly. Size values are once, few and many counts, or a class for expanded clones, and some rows have none.

CDR3 DNA: TGCAGCGAAAAATCGGGGGACCAAGAGACCCAGTACTTC
CDR3 protein: CSEKSGDQETQYF
D gene: NA
V gene: TRBV29-1
J gene: TRBJ2-5
clone size: NA

CDR3 DNA: TGTGCCAGCAGCTTTCCGGACGGAGGAAACACCATATATTTT
CDR3 protein: CASSFPDGGNTIYF
D gene: NA
V gene: TRBV7-9
J gene: TRBJ1-3
clone size: few

CDR3 DNA: TGTGCCAGCAGTTTAGTTGGTGGCGGCGGCTACACCTTC
CDR3 protein: CASSLVGGGGYTF
D gene: NA
V gene: TRBV12-3/TRBV12-4
J gene: TRBJ1-2
clone size: NA

CDR3 DNA: TGTGCCAGCTCACCACCGCAGCGGGGGGGCCAGGGTGAGCAGTTCTTC
CDR3 protein: CASSPPQRGGQGEQFF
D gene: TRBD2
V gene: TRBV18
J gene: TRBJ2-1
clone size: few

CDR3 DNA: TGTGCCAGCAGCGTGGGCTCATCCTACGAGCAGTACTTC
CDR3 protein: CASSVGSSYEQYF
D gene: NA
V gene: TRBV9
J gene: TRBJ2-7
clone size: few

CDR3 DNA: TGCGCCAGCAGCTTGGTGGCACTGGACTCTGGAAACACCATATATTTT
CDR3 protein: CASSLVALDSGNTIYF
D gene: NA
V gene: TRBV5-1
J gene: TRBJ1-3
clone size: NA

CDR3 DNA: TGCAGTGCCCTAGTGGTAGAGGGTTTCTATGGCTACACCTTC
CDR3 protein: CSALVVEGFYGYTF
D gene: NA
V gene: TRBV20-1
J gene: TRBJ1-2
clone size: few

CDR3 DNA: TGTGCCAGCAGCTCACCCCAGGATGGGTTTACAGATACGCAGTATTTT
CDR3 protein: CASSSPQDGFTDTQYF
D gene: NA
V gene: TRBV11-2
J gene: TRBJ2-3
clone size: NA

CDR3 DNA: TGTGCCAGCAGCGTAGGGGTGACAACTAATGAAAAACTGTTTTTT
CDR3 protein: CASSVGVTTNEKLFF
D gene: NA
V gene: TRBV9
J gene: TRBJ1-4
clone size: NA

CDR3 DNA: TGTGCCATCAGTGGCGGCGTAGCGGGGGAGGAGACCCAGTACTTC
CDR3 protein: CAISGGVAGEETQYF
D gene: TRBD2
V gene: TRBV10-3
J gene: TRBJ2-5
clone size: NA

CDR3 DNA: TGTGCCAGCAGTGGGAGGCAGGCAACTGAAGCTTTCTTT
CDR3 protein: CASSGRQATEAFF
D gene: NA
V gene: TRBV6-1
J gene: TRBJ1-1
clone size: NA

CDR3 DNA: TGTGCCAGCTCACCAAATCCGGGTAAGAAAGCCTACGAGCAGTACTTC
CDR3 protein: CASSPNPGKKAYEQYF
D gene: NA
V gene: TRBV18
J gene: TRBJ2-7
clone size: NA

CDR3 DNA: TGTGCCAGTAGTTATTTTAGCGGGGAAAATGAGCAGTTCTTC
CDR3 protein: CASSYFSGENEQFF
D gene: TRBD2
V gene: TRBV19
J gene: TRBJ2-1
clone size: NA

CDR3 DNA: TGCAGTGCCGCGTCTTCGACAGGGACGGGTTCAGATACGCAGTATTTT
CDR3 protein: CSAASSTGTGSDTQYF
D gene: TRBD1
V gene: TRBV20-1
J gene: TRBJ2-3
clone size: few

CDR3 DNA: TGTGCCAGCAGCCCTGGGACAGGGGTAGGGGGACTGTTTTTT
CDR3 protein: CASSPGTGVGGLFF
D gene: TRBD1
V gene: TRBV7-6
J gene: TRBJ1-4
clone size: NA

CDR3 DNA: TGTGCCAGCAGTCCCAGACAGGGGGCGAGGTCACCCCTCCACTTT
CDR3 protein: CASSPRQGARSPLHF
D gene: TRBD1
V gene: TRBV6-5
J gene: TRBJ1-6
clone size: NA

CDR3 DNA: TGTGCCAGCAGTTACGAGGGGGGCCTGAACACTGAAGCTTTCTTT
CDR3 protein: CASSYEGGLNTEAFF
D gene: NA
V gene: TRBV6-2/TRBV6-3
J gene: TRBJ1-1
clone size: few

CDR3 DNA: TGTGCCAGCGAGGCGGCTGGAACGCAGTATTTT
CDR3 protein: CASEAAGTQYF
D gene: NA
V gene: TRBV7-9
J gene: TRBJ2-3
clone size: NA

CDR3 DNA: TGTGCCAGCAGCTTAGTAGAATTCGCGGGGGGGATGGATGAGCAGTTCTTC
CDR3 protein: CASSLVEFAGGMDEQFF
D gene: TRBD2
V gene: TRBV7-2
J gene: TRBJ2-1
clone size: NA

CDR3 DNA: TGCAGTGCCGGGACAGGGTCCTACGAGCAGTACTTC
CDR3 protein: CSAGTGSYEQYF
D gene: TRBD1
V gene: TRBV20-1
J gene: TRBJ2-7
clone size: many

CDR3 DNA: TGCAGCGTTGGGACTCACTACACCGGGGAGCTGTTTTTT
CDR3 protein: CSVGTHYTGELFF
D gene: NA
V gene: TRBV29-1
J gene: TRBJ2-2
clone size: NA

CDR3 DNA: TGTGCCAGCTCGCGGAGGGGGAGCAATGAGCAGTTCTTC
CDR3 protein: CASSRRGSNEQFF
D gene: NA
V gene: TRBV25-1
J gene: TRBJ2-1
clone size: few

CDR3 DNA: TGTGCCAGCAGCTTTGGAGGGGGGAAAACCTATGGCTACACCTTC
CDR3 protein: CASSFGGGKTYGYTF
D gene: NA
V gene: TRBV7-2
J gene: TRBJ1-2
clone size: NA

CDR3 DNA: TGTGCCAGCAGTTACGGTTTGAGTAGAGATACGCAGTATTTT
CDR3 protein: CASSYGLSRDTQYF
D gene: NA
V gene: TRBV6-2/TRBV6-3
J gene: TRBJ2-3
clone size: NA

CDR3 DNA: TGCGCCTCGGGACAAGGATCCTACGAGCAGTACTTC
CDR3 protein: CASGQGSYEQYF
D gene: NA
V gene: TRBV5-1
J gene: TRBJ2-7
clone size: few

CDR3 DNA: TGTGCCAGCAGCCAGATATGGACAGGGGGACGAGATGGCTACACCTTC
CDR3 protein: CASSQIWTGGRDGYTF
D gene: TRBD1
V gene: TRBV9
J gene: TRBJ1-2
clone size: few

CDR3 DNA: TGTGCCAGCACCCTACCCCCCCGGACCGCCTCGCACACCGGGGAGCTGTTTTTT
CDR3 protein: CASTLPPRTASHTGELFF
D gene: NA
V gene: TRBV12-3/TRBV12-4
J gene: TRBJ2-2
clone size: once

CDR3 DNA: TGTGCCAGCAGCGTAGGCAGGGGTGAGCAGTTCTTC
CDR3 protein: CASSVGRGEQFF
D gene: NA
V gene: TRBV9
J gene: TRBJ2-1
clone size: NA

CDR3 DNA: TGTGCCAGCAGTTTAGCGTCCCTAGCGGTATACAATGAGCAGTTCTTC
CDR3 protein: CASSLASLAVYNEQFF
D gene: TRBD2
V gene: TRBV12-3/TRBV12-4
J gene: TRBJ2-1
clone size: few

CDR3 DNA: TGTGCCAGCAGCGTAGGTTATGGCACCGGGGAGCTGTTTTTT
CDR3 protein: CASSVGYGTGELFF
D gene: NA
V gene: TRBV9
J gene: TRBJ2-2
clone size: NA

CDR3 DNA: TGTGCCAGCAGCTTAGATCCGGGAGGGGGGCACAATGAGCAGTTCTTC
CDR3 protein: CASSLDPGGGHNEQFF
D gene: TRBD2
V gene: TRBV7-2
J gene: TRBJ2-1
clone size: NA

CDR3 DNA: TGCGCCAGCAGCCAAGTGACAGGGAGCACAGATACGCAGTATTTT
CDR3 protein: CASSQVTGSTDTQYF
D gene: TRBD1
V gene: TRBV4-1
J gene: TRBJ2-3
clone size: few

CDR3 DNA: TGCGCCAGCAGCCAAGGAGGGGTGTGGGCAGGGGCCGCTTCCTACGAGCAGTACTTC
CDR3 protein: CASSQGGVWAGAASYEQYF
D gene: NA
V gene: TRBV4-1
J gene: TRBJ2-7
clone size: many

CDR3 DNA: TGCGCCAGCAGCTCCAATAGGGGGCGGGAGACCCAGTACTTC
CDR3 protein: CASSSNRGRETQYF
D gene: TRBD1
V gene: TRBV5-1
J gene: TRBJ2-5
clone size: few

CDR3 DNA: TGTGCCACCAGTGACCTGTCCGGGACAGAAAGTTTTGAGCAGTTCTTC
CDR3 protein: CATSDLSGTESFEQFF
D gene: TRBD1
V gene: TRBV24-1
J gene: TRBJ2-1
clone size: few

CDR3 DNA: TGCGCCAGCAGTGAGTCAAGGGTGAGCAATCAGCCCCAGCATTTT
CDR3 protein: CASSESRVSNQPQHF
D gene: NA
V gene: TRBV10-2
J gene: TRBJ1-5
clone size: few

CDR3 DNA: TGTGCCAGCAGTCCCAGGGACGTAGCCGATAGCGGGGAGCTGTTTTTT
CDR3 protein: CASSPRDVADSGELFF
D gene: NA
V gene: TRBV12-3/TRBV12-4
J gene: TRBJ2-2
clone size: NA

CDR3 DNA: TGTGCCAGCAGCTGGGGACAGATCCTGAACACTGAAGCTTTCTTT
CDR3 protein: CASSWGQILNTEAFF
D gene: TRBD1
V gene: TRBV5-6
J gene: TRBJ1-1
clone size: few

CDR3 DNA: TGCGCCAGCAGCTTGGTTCCGCGGGGGGGCCCAGATACGCAGTATTTT
CDR3 protein: CASSLVPRGGPDTQYF
D gene: TRBD2
V gene: TRBV5-1
J gene: TRBJ2-3
clone size: NA